This entry lists 27 T cell receptor beta chains sequenced from one sample in a study of blood T cell repertoires in COVID-19. Sequencing used immunoSEQ multiplex PCR; TCRdb keeps in-frame clones, though not all of them. The repertoire holds around 200,000 clones, 65% to 90% seen once, with over 4.5% in the top ten. Sample: peripheral blood. The receptors were gathered from a man aged 80 or over with acute or convalescent COVID-19.

This chain joins TRBV7-2 and TRBJ2-3; TRBD2 agrees at 12 bases. The CDR3 length is 15 residues. CDR1 and CDR2 from the germline V gene are SGHTA and FQGNSA. Germline trimming cut 5 bases from V and 2 bases from J; bases unmatched to any gene: 2. This chain's CDR3 is CASSRTSGATDTQYF. CDR3 nucleotides: TGTGCCAGCAGCCGGACTAGCGGGGCCACAGATACGCAGTATTTT.

The chain combines TRBV3-1 (or the pseudogene TRBV3-2) with TRBJ2-7; D is perhaps TRBD2 (5 bases). V was clipped by 3 bases and J by 0 bases, with 9 bases between them. CDR3 length: 14 amino acids. Germline V gene lookup returns CDR1 LGHDT and CDR2 YNNKEL (reference sequence). As DNA, the CDR3 is TGTGCCAGCAGCCACGGAGGAACCTCCTACGAGCAGTACTTC. Residues: CASSHGGTSYEQYF.

The chain is built from TRBV11-3 and TRBJ2-1; 9 bases are shared with TRBD2. From germline, CDR1 is SGHNT and CDR2 YENEEA. The CDR3 extends over 15 amino acids. The V gene end was trimmed by 3 bases and the J gene end by 8 bases; junction bases not matched to a gene: 8. The CDR3 here is CASSLGLATEHEQFF. CDR3 nucleotide sequence: TGTGCCAGCAGCTTGGGACTAGCAACTGAGCATGAGCAGTTCTTC.

The rearrangement links TRBV18 to TRBJ2-3; the match to TRBD2 covers 8 bases. The CDR3 has 16 amino acids. The junction had 6 bases not matched to a gene; V was cut back by 2 bases and J by 2 bases. Germline V gene sequence: CDR1 KGHSH, CDR2 LQKENI. CDR3 nucleotide sequence: TGTGCCAGCTCACCATCCGGGACTAGTAACACAGATACGCAGTATTTT. Residues: CASSPSGTSNTDTQYF.

The chain joins TRBV19 to TRBJ1-5; tentatively, D is TRBD1 (5 bases). CDR3 length equals 17 residues. V was cut by 5 bases and J by 2 bases, with 19 bases left in between. CDR1 and CDR2 from the germline V gene are LNHDA and SQIVND (reference sequence). The CDR3 nucleotides read TGTGCCAGTAGTGGGGGGGGTGGAACTCGAGGCAATCAGCCCCAGCATTTT. Encoded protein: CASSGGGGTRGNQPQHF.

The chain employs TRBV18 and TRBJ1-1; TRBD1 is a possible D gene (5 bases). The CDR3 is 15 amino acids. Between the trimmed V and J ends, which lost 3 bases and 3 bases, there was a span of 14 bases. In germline, CDR1 is KGHSH, CDR2 LQKENI. The CDR3 bases are TGTGCCAGCTCACCTGGGTTGACAGAGGACACTGAAGCTTTCTTT. Its protein product is CASSPGLTEDTEAFF. The full variable domain, completed using reference TRBV18 and TRBJ1-1, is NAGVMQNPRHLVRRRGQEARLRCSPMKGHSHVYWYRQLPEEGLKFMVYLQKENIIDESGMPKERFSAEFPKEGPSILRIQQVVRGDSAAYFCASSPGLTEDTEAFFGQGTRLTVV.

The chain combines TRBV3-1 (or the pseudogene TRBV3-2) with TRBJ2-5; D remains ambiguous. The length of the CDR3 is 12 residues. Germline V gene data show CDR1 as LGHDT and CDR2 as YNNKEL (reference sequence). The germline V and J ends were trimmed by 5 bases and 4 bases, with 8 bases remaining between them. The CDR3 coding sequence is TGTGCCAGCAGCTCGCCGAGAGAGACCCAGTACTTC. Encoded protein: CASSSPRETQYF.

Only a few counts were recorded for this clone. The gene calls are TRBV2 and TRBJ2-1, with D tentatively TRBD1 (6 bases). Trimming took 6 bases from V and 3 from J, leaving 9 bases between them. In germline, CDR1 is SNHLY, CDR2 FYNNEI. The CDR3 totals 13 residues. The CDR3 sequence: CASRNRVYNEQFF. Written as DNA, the CDR3 is TGTGCCAGCAGGAACAGGGTCTACAATGAGCAGTTCTTC.

J is TRBJ2-2 and V is TRBV7-9; 9 bases align to TRBD1. The length of the CDR3 is 15 residues. Trimming cost V 6 bases and J 4 bases; bases outside gene matches: 6. CDR1 is SEHNR, CDR2 FQNEAQ, per germline (reference sequence). The DNA for the CDR3 is TGTGCCAGCAGGAAGGGGGACAGGGCCACCGGGGAGCTGTTTTTT. Translation gives CASRKGDRATGELFF.

The chain couples TRBV5-1 to TRBJ2-1, with 9 bases matching TRBD2. Germline CDR1 is SGHRS and CDR2 is YFSETQ. The length of the CDR3 is 15 residues. J gave up 5 bases and V 2 bases, and 5 bases lay outside the gene matches. In DNA form, the CDR3 reads TGCGCCAGCAGCTTTGTGACTAGCGGAAACAATGAGCAGTTCTTC. Its translation: CASSFVTSGNNEQFF.

In this sample, this clone turned up a few times. The chain carries TRBV4-1 and TRBJ2-5, with a tentative D call TRBD1 (5 bases). Trimming stripped 1 base from V and 2 bases from J, with 14 bases between. Germline CDR1 reads MGHRA; CDR2 reads YSYEKL. This CDR3 contains 16 residues. The CDR3: CASSQAGPGWQETQYF. CDR3 sequence (DNA): TGCGCCAGCAGCCAAGCGGGCCCAGGGTGGCAAGAGACCCAGTACTTC.

The rearrangement joins TRBV19 to TRBJ1-5; TRBD1 is a possible D gene (5 bases). Germline CDR1 LNHDA, CDR2 SQIVND (reference sequence). The V end was cut by 2 bases, the J end by 0 bases, with 8 bases between. The CDR3 is made up of 15 amino acids. The chain's CDR3 is CASSIQGYSNQPQHF. The CDR3 nucleotides read TGTGCCAGTAGTATACAGGGTTATAGCAATCAGCCCCAGCATTTT.

This clone was counted only a few times. The chain couples TRBV28 to TRBJ2-1, with 11 bases aligning to TRBD2. The CDR3 has 18 amino acids. CDR1 is MDHEN, CDR2 SYDVKM, per germline. Unmatched junction bases numbered 22, after V lost 6 bases and J lost 12 bases. The CDR3 is CASSPEAGRTSGYRRQFF. CDR3 DNA: TGTGCCAGCAGCCCTGAGGCAGGTCGGACTAGCGGGTACAGGAGGCAGTTCTTC.

The chain is built from TRBV29-1 and TRBJ2-3; D may be TRBD2 (6 bases). V shed 7 bases and J shed 5 bases, with 16 bases lying between them. The germline gives CDR1 SQVTM, CDR2 ANQGSEA. This CDR3 spans 13 amino acids. The CDR3 loop is CSAGGGLGDTQYF. The CDR3 DNA sequence: TGCAGCGCCGGGGGAGGCCTAGGAGATACGCAGTATTTT.

This clone was seen once. The CDR3: CASSQPGQGNYGYTF. CDR3 sequence (DNA): TGTGCCAGCAGCCAGCCGGGACAGGGTAACTATGGCTACACCTTC. The J gene is TRBJ1-2, the V gene TRBV14; 9 nucleotides align to TRBD1. The V gene end was trimmed by 3 bases and the J gene end by 1 base; junction bases not matched to a gene: 3. Germline CDR1 is SGHDN and CDR2 is FVKESK. This CDR3 contains 15 residues. Variable domain in full (rest from reference TRBV14 and TRBJ1-2): EAGVTQFPSHSVIEKGQTVTLRCDPISGHDNLYWYRRVMGKEIKFLLHFVKESKQDESGMPNNRFLAERTGGTYSTLKVQPAELEDSGVYFCASSQPGQGNYGYTFGSGTRLTVV.

The V gene is TRBV6-1, the J gene TRBJ1-6, with D possibly TRBD1 on 5 matching bases. Per the germline V gene, CDR1 is MNHNS and CDR2 is SASEGT. V lost 2 bases, J lost 16 bases, and 9 bases lay in between. The CDR3 consists of 11 residues. CDR3 sequence: CASSELAGLHF. The CDR3 nucleotides are TGTGCCAGCAGTGAATTGGCAGGGCTCCACTTT.

The genes are TRBV4-1 and TRBJ2-7; perhaps TRBD2 as D (6 bases). CDR1 MGHRA and CDR2 YSYEKL come from the germline V gene. There are 16 residues in the CDR3. V was pared by 1 base and J by 2 bases, with 15 bases between. CDR3 nucleotides: TGCGCCAGCAGCCAAGTACTGGGCGGGAAGCCCTACGAGCAGTACGTC. This encodes CASSQVLGGKPYEQYV.

The chain employs TRBV10-3 and TRBJ1-1, with D unclear. Trimming pared 3 bases from V and 3 bases from J, leaving 11 bases between. Per germline, CDR1 ENHRY and CDR2 SYGVKD. This CDR3 spans 14 amino acids. The CDR3 loop is CAISDPTADTEAFF. CDR3 bases: TGTGCCATCAGTGACCCTACAGCCGACACTGAAGCTTTCTTT.

The chain carries TRBV19 and TRBJ1-1; no definite D call. Germline V CDR1 and CDR2: LNHDA, SQIVND (reference sequence). Trimming removed 4 bases from V and 1 base from J, with 7 bases in between. The CDR3 covers 13 residues. CDR3 sequence (DNA): TGTGCCAGTAGTACACAGTCGAACACTGAAGCTTTCTTT. Its protein product is CASSTQSNTEAFF. Looking up the rest from reference TRBV19 and TRBJ1-1 gives the full variable domain: DGGITQSPKYLFRKEGQNVTLSCEQNLNHDAMYWYRQDPGQGLRLIYYSQIVNDFQKGDIAEGYSVSREKKESFPLTVTSAQKNPTAFYLCASSTQSNTEAFFGQGTRLTVV.

V is TRBV4-1 and J is TRBJ1-6; TRBD1 might be the D (5 bases). V was clipped by 0 bases and J by 9 bases, with 15 bases between them. There are 16 residues in the CDR3. Germline V gene lookup returns CDR1 MGHRA and CDR2 YSYEKL. CDR3 bases: TGCGCCAGCAGCCAAGATTTAACACAGACAGTTTCACCCCTCCACTTT. Its protein is CASSQDLTQTVSPLHF.

The genes are TRBV7-2 and TRBJ2-3; the D is unclear. Germline-derived CDR1 and CDR2 are SGHTA and FQGNSA. Trimming cost V 2 bases and J 0 bases, with 12 bases left between them. The CDR3 loop spans 16 amino acids. CDR3 loop: CASSLRGRYSTDTQYF. The DNA of the CDR3 is TGTGCCAGCAGCTTAAGAGGAAGGTACAGCACAGATACGCAGTATTTT.

CDR3 sequence: CASSSGTPLETQYF. CDR3 sequence (DNA): TGCGCCAGCAGTTCTGGCACCCCCCTTGAGACCCAGTACTTC. This chain joins TRBV5-1 and TRBJ2-5; D remains unclear. The germline CDR1 and CDR2 sequences are SGHRS and YFSETQ. The CDR3 runs to 14 residues. Trimming left V 5 bases short and J 5 bases short, with 16 bases between.

The chain employs TRBV5-5 and TRBJ2-2, with D unresolved. Germline V CDR1 and CDR2: SGHKS, YYEKEE (reference sequence). The CDR3 spans 13 residues. V was cut by 2 bases and J by 6 bases, with 8 bases left in between. CDR3 sequence: CASSFVSAGELFF. CDR3 nucleotide sequence: TGTGCCAGCAGCTTTGTGTCGGCCGGGGAGCTGTTTTTT.

This rearrangement joins TRBV5-1 to TRBJ2-7, with TRBD2 as a possible D gene (6 bases). The CDR3 loop spans 14 amino acids. The V and J ends lost 0 bases and 3 bases respectively, with 10 bases between them. The germline V gene encodes CDR1 SGHRS and CDR2 YFSETQ. The CDR3 region has the DNA TGCGCCAGCAGCTTGGGGACTATTAACTACGAGCAGTACTTC. Its translation is CASSLGTINYEQYF.

This sequence joins TRBV30 and TRBJ1-2; TRBD1 matches at 9 bases. CDR3 length: 15 amino acids. The V segment lost 1 base and the J segment 5 bases; nucleotides outside the gene matches: 8. Looked up from germline, CDR1 is GTSNPN and CDR2 is SVGIG (reference sequence). CDR3 sequence (DNA): TGTGCCTGGAGTGCCCTTGAGGACAGGGGTTATGGCTACACCTTC. As protein: CAWSALEDRGYGYTF.

The chain links TRBV18 to TRBJ2-7; tentative D call: TRBD1 (6 bases). Between the trimmed V and J ends, which lost 0 bases and 2 bases, there was a span of 11 bases. The CDR3 length is 15 residues. Germline CDR1 KGHSH, CDR2 LQKENI. CDR3 bases: TGTGCCAGCTCACCACCGTCACAGGGTGCCTACGAGCAGTACTTC. It specifies CASSPPSQGAYEQYF. The full variable domain, rest sourced from reference TRBV18 and TRBJ2-7, is NAGVMQNPRHLVRRRGQEARLRCSPMKGHSHVYWYRQLPEEGLKFMVYLQKENIIDESGMPKERFSAEFPKEGPSILRIQQVVRGDSAAYFCASSPPSQGAYEQYFGPGTRLTVT.

The V and J genes are TRBV11-2 and TRBJ2-5; possible D gene TRBD2, 6 bases. CDR3 length equals 12 residues. Trimming left V 5 bases short and J 7 bases short, with 11 bases between. Germline assignment: CDR1 SGHAT and CDR2 FQNNGV. In DNA form, the CDR3 reads TGTGCCAGCAGCCCGGAGCGGGCGACCCAGTACTTC. Residues: CASSPERATQYF.